The 27 T cell receptor beta chains below were found in one sample sequenced in a study of vaccination and CD4 T cells after COVID-19. The treatment is: roughly 10-day PBMC culture with coronavirus spike peptide pools or control peptides (ViraFEST assay). Before the COVID-19 pandemic (2011-2018), CD4+ T cells were obtained from the unexposed donor. The Oncomine TCR Beta short-read assay was applied to DNA of cultured CD4+ T cells. MiXCR, applied by TCRdb to the PCR reads, yields one record per CDR3 protein. The sample has about 2,900 distinct CDR3 sequences, 27% seen once. For these receptors, no antigen is known. The specimen sequenced was CD4+ T cells from blood, cultured in vitro. The receptors were gathered from a human donor in good health.

The chain joins TRBV6-2 or TRBV6-3 to TRBJ2-7; the D is unclear. Germline loops: CDR1 MNHEY, CDR2 SVGEGT. The V end was cut by 5 bases, the J end by 7 bases, with 12 bases between. CDR3 size: 12 residues. The CDR3 sequence: CASSPPGWEQYF. DNA for the CDR3: TGTGCCAGCAGTCCTCCCGGTTGGGAGCAGTACTTC.

The V call is TRBV7-9, the J call TRBJ1-1; D might be TRBD1 (5 bases). Trimming stripped 3 bases from V and 3 bases from J, with 14 bases between. The CDR3 extends over 15 amino acids. Germline lookup yields CDR1 SEHNR and CDR2 FQNEAQ (reference sequence). CDR3 protein: CASSFFRDWHTEAFF. The CDR3 nucleotides are TGTGCCAGCAGCTTTTTTCGGGACTGGCACACTGAAGCTTTCTTT.

This clonotype has just a few counts. The V and J genes are TRBV28 and TRBJ1-1, with 11 positions matching TRBD1. Germline lookup yields CDR1 MDHEN and CDR2 SYDVKM. This CDR3 has 16 amino acids. V gave up 5 bases and J gave up 0 bases; unmatched junction bases: 5. Here the CDR3 DNA reads TGTGCCAGCAGTCTAGGGACAGGGGGAGTGAACACTGAAGCTTTCTTT. Residues: CASSLGTGGVNTEAFF.

This clonotype is judged medium-sized. The CDR3 DNA reads as TGTGCCAGCAGAGCCGGACAGGGGGTCAGCTATGGCTACACCTTC. Its translation: CASRAGQGVSYGYTF. The chain has TRBV6-1 and TRBJ1-2; 10 bases match TRBD1. The trim removed 6 bases at V and 4 bases at J, leaving 8 bases unmatched. The CDR3 consists of 15 residues. CDR1 MNHNS and CDR2 SASEGT come from the germline V gene.

This clonotype was observed a single time. V gene TRBV11-3 combines with J gene TRBJ2-6, with 9 bases matching TRBD1. V lost 5 bases, J lost 2 bases, and 10 bases stayed unmatched. Per the germline V gene, CDR1 is SGHNT and CDR2 is YENEEA. The length of the CDR3 is 18 residues. CDR3 loop: CASSPWDRAETGANVLTF. The CDR3 coding sequence is TGTGCCAGCAGCCCGTGGGACAGGGCGGAGACTGGGGCCAACGTCCTGACTTTC.

This clonotype has more than one count but fewer than ten. The chain recombines TRBV20-1 with TRBJ2-7, with a possible D match to TRBD1 (6 bases). The CDR3 has 16 residues. CDR1 is DFQATT and CDR2 is SNEGSKA in the germline V gene (reference sequence). V lost 4 bases and J lost 2, with 21 bases in between. CDR3 coding DNA: TGCAGTGCTATGGTTGGCAGGGGAGAGGCCACCTACGAGCAGTACTTC. Translated: CSAMVGRGEATYEQYF.

This clonotype is labeled medium-sized. The chain recombines TRBV19 with TRBJ1-5; tentatively, D is TRBD1 (5 bases). The CDR3 length is 14 residues. V was clipped by 6 bases and J by 5 bases, with 14 bases between them. Per the germline V gene, CDR1 is LNHDA and CDR2 is SQIVND (reference sequence). CDR3 in DNA: TGTGCCAGTAGGGGGGAGAGCGGAGATCAGCCCCAGCATTTT. Translated: CASRGESGDQPQHF.

In its sample, this clonotype is medium-sized (0.01 to 0.1%). The chain is built from TRBV7-2 and TRBJ1-5; D gene unclear. Germline V gene data show CDR1 as SGHTA and CDR2 as FQGNSA. V lost 5 bases and J 0 bases, leaving 11 bases between the germline ends. The CDR3 has 15 residues. In nucleotides, the CDR3 is TGTGCCAGCAGCCGGGCGGGTCCTAGCAATCAGCCCCAGCATTTT. Encoded protein: CASSRAGPSNQPQHF.

The chain uses TRBV23-1 and TRBJ2-1, with 8 bases aligning to TRBD1. TRBV23-1 is filed as an ORF, its function uncertain. The CDR3 runs to 17 residues. Losses at the gene ends were 2 bases for V and 5 bases for J; bases not matched to a gene: 11. The CDR3 spells CASSQTERTGKHNEQFF. In DNA form, the CDR3 reads TGCGCCAGCAGTCAAACGGAACGGACAGGGAAACACAATGAGCAGTTCTTC.

By share of the sample, this clonotype is large. The chain joins TRBV20-1 to TRBJ2-5; maybe TRBD2 (6 bases). CDR3 size: 13 residues. V lost 0 bases and J lost 7, with 12 bases in between. Germline values: CDR1 DFQATT, CDR2 SNEGSKA (reference sequence). The CDR3 region has the DNA TGCAGTGCTAGAGAGGGGGGAACGGTGACCCAGTACTTC. This codes for CSAREGGTVTQYF.

By share, this clonotype counts as medium-sized. V usage is TRBV20-1 and J usage is TRBJ1-6; D may be TRBD1 (5 bases). In germline, CDR1 is DFQATT, CDR2 SNEGSKA (reference sequence). The CDR3 runs to 15 residues. V was trimmed by 0 bases and J by 7 bases, leaving 13 bases between them. The CDR3 DNA reads TGCAGTGCTAGAGATTCGGGGCAGAGAAATTCACCCCTCCACTTT. This sequence encodes CSARDSGQRNSPLHF.

The sample holds a few counts of this clonotype. This sequence joins TRBV6-1 and TRBJ2-3, with TRBD1 matching over 9 bases. Per germline, CDR1 MNHNS and CDR2 SASEGT. This CDR3 has 13 amino acids. The junction had 2 bases not matched to a gene; V was cut back by 6 bases and J by 4 bases. The chain's CDR3 is CASRRQGADTQYF. In DNA form, the CDR3 reads TGTGCCAGCAGGAGACAGGGGGCAGATACGCAGTATTTT.

By sample fraction, this clonotype is large. The chain carries TRBV20-1 and TRBJ2-6, with a possible D match to TRBD2 (6 bases). CDR3 length equals 16 residues. V dropped 7 bases and J dropped 0 bases, with 16 bases sitting between them. CDR1 DFQATT and CDR2 SNEGSKA come from the germline V gene (reference sequence). This chain's CDR3 is CSGQYRGLSGANVLTF. In DNA, the CDR3 is TGCAGTGGCCAGTACCGGGGACTCTCTGGGGCCAACGTCCTGACTTTC.

The CDR3 is CASRGRTSSNEQFF. CDR3 coding DNA: TGTGCCAGCAGGGGAAGGACTAGCAGTAATGAGCAGTTCTTC. This sequence joins TRBV6-2 or TRBV6-3 and TRBJ2-1, with 8 bases identical to TRBD2. Germline loops: CDR1 MNHEY, CDR2 SVGEGT. V trimming: 6 bases; J trimming: 7 bases; junction bases outside the gene matches: 8. The CDR3 consists of 14 residues.

The chain links TRBV25-1 to TRBJ2-2; no clear D. Trimming took 3 bases from V and 2 from J, leaving 10 bases between them. Looked up from germline, CDR1 is MGHDK and CDR2 is SYGVNS. This CDR3 contains 15 residues. The CDR3 is CASSDAQTNTGELFF. The CDR3 nucleotides are TGTGCCAGCAGTGATGCACAGACAAACACCGGGGAGCTGTTTTTT.

This clonotype has more than one count but fewer than ten. The chain's CDR3 is CASSLVPGGDYGYTF. DNA for the CDR3: TGCGCCAGCAGCTTGGTGCCGGGGGGTGACTATGGCTACACCTTC. J is TRBJ1-2 and V is TRBV5-1, with D possibly matching TRBD1 (5 bases). With 0 bases removed from V and 3 bases from J, the gap between germline ends came to 12 bases. The CDR3 length is 15 residues. Germline V gene lookup returns CDR1 SGHRS and CDR2 YFSETQ.

By sample share, this clonotype is medium-sized. This chain uses TRBV7-9 with TRBJ1-2; no clear D gene. Germline CDR1 SEHNR, CDR2 FQNEAQ (reference sequence). Trimming left V 4 bases short and J 7 bases short, with 16 bases between. This CDR3 has 14 residues. CDR3 sequence: CASSSYGTTGGYTF. As DNA, the CDR3 is TGTGCCAGCAGCTCCTATGGAACGACGGGTGGCTACACCTTC.

This clonotype occurred a few times. V and J are TRBV28 and TRBJ2-5, with no clear D. Germline CDR1 is MDHEN and CDR2 is SYDVKM. The CDR3 length is 11 residues. V lost 3 bases, J lost 4 bases, and 3 bases lay in between. The CDR3 DNA reads TGTGCCAGCAGTTTGCGAGAGACCCAGTACTTC. As protein: CASSLRETQYF.

The gene calls are TRBV19 and TRBJ1-5, with D uncertain. V was shortened by 8 bases and J by 0 bases, with 14 bases between the two germline ends. The CDR3 covers 15 residues. Germline-derived CDR1 and CDR2 are LNHDA and SQIVND (reference sequence). Here the CDR3 reads CASGGQTYSNQPQHF. The DNA for the CDR3 is TGTGCCAGTGGAGGGCAGACGTATAGCAATCAGCCCCAGCATTTT. The variable domain in full, completed from reference TRBV19 and TRBJ1-5, reads DGGITQSPKYLFRKEGQNVTLSCEQNLNHDAMYWYRQDPGQGLRLIYYSQIVNDFQKGDIAEGYSVSREKKESFPLTVTSAQKNPTAFYLCASGGQTYSNQPQHFGDGTRLSIL.

V and J are TRBV30 and TRBJ1-1; 9 bases fit TRBD1. CDR1 is GTSNPN, CDR2 SVGIG, per germline (reference sequence). CDR3 length equals 13 residues. Trimming removed 4 bases from V and 6 bases from J; junction bases left unmatched: 6. As DNA, the CDR3 is TGTGCCTGGACCGCGGGGACAGGGCCTGAAGCTTTCTTT. This translates into CAWTAGTGPEAFF.

The J gene is TRBJ2-2, the V gene TRBV19; no firm D call. Trimming removed 6 bases from V and 6 bases from J, with 17 bases in between. Germline V CDR1 and CDR2: LNHDA, SQIVND (reference sequence). The CDR3 is 15 residues long. In nucleotides, the CDR3 is TGTGCCAGTAGCCGCCTCATGGCCCGGGCCGGGGAGCTGTTTTTT. This encodes CASSRLMARAGELFF. Full variable domain (outside the CDR3, taken from reference TRBV19 and TRBJ2-2): DGGITQSPKYLFRKEGQNVTLSCEQNLNHDAMYWYRQDPGQGLRLIYYSQIVNDFQKGDIAEGYSVSREKKESFPLTVTSAQKNPTAFYLCASSRLMARAGELFFGEGSRLTVL.

Worth noting for this clonotype: Possible read error: a much larger clone is one base away. This chain joins TRBV5-4 and TRBJ1-2, with D possibly being TRBD1 (6 bases). The CDR3 loop spans 12 amino acids. Germline-derived CDR1 and CDR2 are SGHNT and YYREEE (reference sequence). DNA for the CDR3: TGTGCCAACAGCTTGGACAGCTATGGCTACACCTTC. Protein: CANSLDSYGYTF.

The J gene is TRBJ2-5, the V gene TRBV4-1; no reliable D call. The ends were cut back, 1 base at V and 4 bases at J, with 19 bases in the middle. The germline gives CDR1 MGHRA, CDR2 YSYEKL. The CDR3 extends over 17 amino acids. This chain's CDR3 is CASSQVLLPPFRETQYF. The CDR3 DNA reads TGCGCCAGCAGCCAAGTTCTTCTACCCCCATTTAGAGAGACCCAGTACTTC.

This clonotype was counted only a few times. The gene calls are TRBV7-9 and TRBJ2-3; D is unresolved. Per germline, CDR1 SEHNR and CDR2 FQNEAQ (reference sequence). The CDR3 totals 11 residues. Trimming pared 3 bases from V and 4 bases from J, leaving 2 bases between. This CDR3 is CASSFADTQYF. DNA of the CDR3: TGTGCCAGCAGCTTCGCAGATACGCAGTATTTT.

This clonotype showed up just a few times. V gene TRBV5-4 combines with J gene TRBJ1-1, with D possibly matching TRBD1 (6 bases). The CDR3 is made up of 13 amino acids. The V and J ends lost 2 bases and 4 bases respectively, with 9 bases between them. The germline V gene has CDR1 SGHNT and CDR2 YYREEE (reference sequence). CDR3 nucleotides: TGTGCCAGCAGCTTACAGGGCGGCACTGAAGCTTTCTTT. This encodes CASSLQGGTEAFF.

This clonotype was recorded a few times. The V and J genes are TRBV19 and TRBJ2-7, with D unresolved. In germline, CDR1 is LNHDA, CDR2 SQIVND (reference sequence). The CDR3 is made up of 16 amino acids. With 4 bases removed from V and 6 bases from J, the gap between germline ends came to 22 bases. The CDR3 is CASSSPFDGTTREQYF. CDR3 DNA: TGTGCCAGTAGTAGCCCCTTCGACGGAACCACACGCGAGCAGTACTTC.

In its sample, this clonotype was seen a few times. The chain carries TRBV7-2 and TRBJ2-7, with 8 bases that match TRBD1. CDR1 and CDR2 from the germline V gene are SGHTA and FQGNSA. This CDR3 region has 14 residues. After removal of 1 base from V and 5 bases from J, the junction contained 4 bases not matched to a gene. The CDR3 protein is CASSLGGQGNEQYF. The CDR3 DNA follows: TGTGCCAGCAGCTTAGGAGGACAGGGAAACGAGCAGTACTTC. The full variable domain, completed using reference TRBV7-2 and TRBJ2-7, is GAGVSQSPSNKVTEKGKDVELRCDPISGHTALYWYRQSLGQGLEFLIYFQGNSAPDKSGLPSDRFSAERTGGSVSTLTIQRTQQEDSAVYLCASSLGGQGNEQYFGPGTRLTVT.